The clone carrying this T cell receptor beta chain was counted ten times or more. Antigen specificity is unknown. This entry comes from a study of T-cell reconstitution after alpha-beta-depleted transplantation in children. Notes on the study in general: At one year after transplant, newly produced T cells mostly accounted for T-cell counts and diversity. Certain patients had high TCRbeta diversity at day 60, and it came from recipient T cells and thymic progenitors that survived. In patients about two months after transplant, alpha-beta T cells reportedly arose from several hundred expanded graft clones.

The TCRbeta library incorporated unique molecular identifiers. TCRdb reanalysed the PCR reads using MiXCR and keeps one entry per CDR3 protein. The sample yields roughly 32,000 distinct CDR3 sequences, roughly 6.5% seen once. V was trimmed by 2 bases and J by 4 bases, leaving 12 bases between them. The CDR3 has 13 amino acids. Germline V gene sequence: CDR1 SQVTM, CDR2 ANQGSEA. V and J are TRBV29-1 and TRBJ2-7; D unclear. The specimen comprised peripheral blood, sampled 60 days after TCRalphabeta/CD19-depleted stem cell transplant. The TCR comes from a child under two years old who had a stem cell transplant for acute myeloid leukemia, so the T cells may come from the graft donor. CDR3 in amino acids: CSVELNSRYEQYF. Written as DNA, the CDR3 is TGCAGCGTTGAACTAAATAGCAGATACGAGCAGTACTTC.